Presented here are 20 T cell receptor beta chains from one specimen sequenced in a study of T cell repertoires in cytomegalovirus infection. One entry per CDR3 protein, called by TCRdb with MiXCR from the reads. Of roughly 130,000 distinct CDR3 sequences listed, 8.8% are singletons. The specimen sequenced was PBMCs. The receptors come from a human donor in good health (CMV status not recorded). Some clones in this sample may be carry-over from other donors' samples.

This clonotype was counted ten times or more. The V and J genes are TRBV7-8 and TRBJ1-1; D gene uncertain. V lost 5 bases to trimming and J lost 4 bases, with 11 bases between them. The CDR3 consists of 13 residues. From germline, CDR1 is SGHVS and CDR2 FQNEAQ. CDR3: CASSTPGGTEAFF. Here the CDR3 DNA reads TGTGCCAGCAGCACCCCGGGCGGCACTGAAGCTTTCTTT.

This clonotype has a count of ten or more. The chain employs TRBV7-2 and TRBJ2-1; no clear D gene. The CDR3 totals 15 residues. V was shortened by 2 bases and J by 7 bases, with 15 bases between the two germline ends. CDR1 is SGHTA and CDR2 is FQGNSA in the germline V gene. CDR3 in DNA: TGTGCCAGCAGCTTATTTGGCCGTAAAGAGAATGAGCAGTTCTTC. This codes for CASSLFGRKENEQFF.

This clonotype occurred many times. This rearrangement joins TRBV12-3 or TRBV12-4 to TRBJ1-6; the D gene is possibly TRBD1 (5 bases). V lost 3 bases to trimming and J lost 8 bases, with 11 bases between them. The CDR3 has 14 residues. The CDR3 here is CASSFKQADSPLHF. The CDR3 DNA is TGTGCCAGCAGTTTTAAACAGGCCGATTCACCCCTCCACTTT.

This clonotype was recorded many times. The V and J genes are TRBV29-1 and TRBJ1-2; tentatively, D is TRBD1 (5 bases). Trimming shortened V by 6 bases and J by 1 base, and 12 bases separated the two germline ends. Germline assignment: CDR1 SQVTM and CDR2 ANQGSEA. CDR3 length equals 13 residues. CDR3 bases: TGCAGCGTCGATTGGGGCCTTAACTATGGCTACACCTTC. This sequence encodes CSVDWGLNYGYTF. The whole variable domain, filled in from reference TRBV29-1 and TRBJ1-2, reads SAVISQKPSRDICQRGTSLTIQCQVDSQVTMMFWYRQQPGQSLTLIATANQGSEATYESGFVIDKFPISRPNLTFSTLTVSNMSPEDSSIYLCSVDWGLNYGYTFGSGTRLTVV.

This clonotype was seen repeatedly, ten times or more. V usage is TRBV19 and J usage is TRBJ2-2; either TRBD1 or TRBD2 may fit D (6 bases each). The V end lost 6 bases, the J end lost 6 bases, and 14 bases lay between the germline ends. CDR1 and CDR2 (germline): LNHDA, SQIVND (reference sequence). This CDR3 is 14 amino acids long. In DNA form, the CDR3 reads TGTGCCAGTAGAATGTTCGGGGGCGCCGGGGAGCTGTTTTTT. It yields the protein CASRMFGGAGELFF.

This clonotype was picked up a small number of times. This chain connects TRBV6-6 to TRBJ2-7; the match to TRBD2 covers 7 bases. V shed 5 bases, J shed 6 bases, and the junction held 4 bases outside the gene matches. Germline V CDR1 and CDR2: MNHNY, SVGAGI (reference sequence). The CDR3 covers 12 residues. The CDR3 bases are TGTGCCAGCAGTCCAGCGGGGCGCGAGCAGTACTTC. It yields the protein CASSPAGREQYF.

This chain's CDR3 is CASSRPSGGAGNEQFF. The DNA of the CDR3 is TGTGCCAGCTCTCGACCAAGCGGGGGGGCCGGGAATGAGCAGTTCTTC. The rearrangement joins TRBV18 to TRBJ2-1; TRBD2 agrees at 10 bases. CDR1 KGHSH and CDR2 LQKENI come from the germline V gene. The CDR3 runs to 16 residues. Germline trimming cut 6 bases from V and 7 bases from J; bases unmatched to any gene: 12.

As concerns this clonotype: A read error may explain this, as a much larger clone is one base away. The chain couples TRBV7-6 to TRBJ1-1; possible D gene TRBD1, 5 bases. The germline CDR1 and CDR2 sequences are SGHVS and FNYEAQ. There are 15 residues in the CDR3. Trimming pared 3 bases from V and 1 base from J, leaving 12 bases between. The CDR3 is CASSLNVGPNTEAFF. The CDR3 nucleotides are TGTGCCAGCAGCTTGAACGTGGGACCGAACACTGAAGCTTTCTTT.

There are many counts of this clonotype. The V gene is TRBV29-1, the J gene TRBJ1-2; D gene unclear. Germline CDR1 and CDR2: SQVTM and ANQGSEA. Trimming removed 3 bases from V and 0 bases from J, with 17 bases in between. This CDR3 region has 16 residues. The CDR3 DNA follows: TGCAGCGTTGATGAAGACACCCCCGCCTCTAACTATGGCTACACCTTC. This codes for CSVDEDTPASNYGYTF. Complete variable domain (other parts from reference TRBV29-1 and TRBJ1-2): SAVISQKPSRDICQRGTSLTIQCQVDSQVTMMFWYRQQPGQSLTLIATANQGSEATYESGFVIDKFPISRPNLTFSTLTVSNMSPEDSSIYLCSVDEDTPASNYGYTFGSGTRLTVV.

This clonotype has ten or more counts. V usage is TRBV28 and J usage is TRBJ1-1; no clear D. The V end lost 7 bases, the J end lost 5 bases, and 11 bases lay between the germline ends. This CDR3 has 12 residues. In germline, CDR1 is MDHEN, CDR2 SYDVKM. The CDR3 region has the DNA TGTGCCAGCAACGTTGGGTCAACTGAAGCTTTCTTT. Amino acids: CASNVGSTEAFF.

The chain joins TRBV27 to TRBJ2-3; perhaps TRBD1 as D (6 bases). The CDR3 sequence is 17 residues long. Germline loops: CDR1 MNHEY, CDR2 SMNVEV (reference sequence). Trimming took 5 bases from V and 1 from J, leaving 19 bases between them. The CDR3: CASSRTFRDTRTDTQYF. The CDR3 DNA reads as TGTGCCAGCAGTCGAACCTTCCGGGACACCCGCACAGATACGCAGTATTTT.

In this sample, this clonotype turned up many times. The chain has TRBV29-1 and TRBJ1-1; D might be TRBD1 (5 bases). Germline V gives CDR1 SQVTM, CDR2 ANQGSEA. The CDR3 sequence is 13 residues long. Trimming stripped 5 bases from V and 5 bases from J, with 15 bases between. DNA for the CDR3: TGCAGCGTTATAGCAGGGATGGGGACTGAAGCTTTCTTT. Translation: CSVIAGMGTEAFF. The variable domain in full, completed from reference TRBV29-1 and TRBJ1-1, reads SAVISQKPSRDICQRGTSLTIQCQVDSQVTMMFWYRQQPGQSLTLIATANQGSEATYESGFVIDKFPISRPNLTFSTLTVSNMSPEDSSIYLCSVIAGMGTEAFFGQGTRLTVV.

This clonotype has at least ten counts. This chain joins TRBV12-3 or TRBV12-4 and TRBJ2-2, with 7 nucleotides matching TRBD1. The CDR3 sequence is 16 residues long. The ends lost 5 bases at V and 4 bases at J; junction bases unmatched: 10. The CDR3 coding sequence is TGTGCCAGCAGTCCCAGACAGGGTATGGGCACCGGGGAGCTGTTTTTT. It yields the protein CASSPRQGMGTGELFF.

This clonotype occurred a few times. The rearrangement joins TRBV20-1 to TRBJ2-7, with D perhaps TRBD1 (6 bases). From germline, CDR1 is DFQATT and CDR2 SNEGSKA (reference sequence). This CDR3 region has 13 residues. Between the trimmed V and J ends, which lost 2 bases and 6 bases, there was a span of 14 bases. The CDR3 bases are TGCAGTGCTAGAACCAGAGGGGGAATCGAGCAGTACTTC. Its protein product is CSARTRGGIEQYF.

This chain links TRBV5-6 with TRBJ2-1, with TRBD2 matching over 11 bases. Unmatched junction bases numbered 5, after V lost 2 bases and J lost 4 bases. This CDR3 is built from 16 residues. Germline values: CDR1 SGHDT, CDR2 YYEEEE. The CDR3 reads CASSFPTSGGYNEQFF. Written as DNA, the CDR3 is TGTGCCAGCAGCTTTCCAACTAGCGGGGGATACAATGAGCAGTTCTTC.

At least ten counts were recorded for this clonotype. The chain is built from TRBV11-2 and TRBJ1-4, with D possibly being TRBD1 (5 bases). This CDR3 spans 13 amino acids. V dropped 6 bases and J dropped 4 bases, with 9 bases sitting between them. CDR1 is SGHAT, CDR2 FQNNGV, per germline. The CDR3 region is CASSDRFNEKLFF. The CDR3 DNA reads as TGTGCCAGCAGTGACAGATTTAATGAAAAACTGTTTTTT.

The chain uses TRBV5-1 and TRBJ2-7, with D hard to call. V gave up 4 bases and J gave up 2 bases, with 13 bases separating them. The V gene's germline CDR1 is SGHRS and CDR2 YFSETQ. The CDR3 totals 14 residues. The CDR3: CASSRLTRTYEQYF. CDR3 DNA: TGCGCCAGCAGCCGGTTGACACGTACCTACGAGCAGTACTTC.

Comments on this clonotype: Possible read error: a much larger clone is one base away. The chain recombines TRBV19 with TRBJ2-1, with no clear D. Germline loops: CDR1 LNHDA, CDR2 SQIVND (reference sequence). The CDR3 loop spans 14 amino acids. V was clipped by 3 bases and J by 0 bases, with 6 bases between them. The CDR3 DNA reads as TGTGCCAGTAGTATTGCCACCTCCTACAATGAGCAGTTCTTC. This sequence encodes CASSIATSYNEQFF.

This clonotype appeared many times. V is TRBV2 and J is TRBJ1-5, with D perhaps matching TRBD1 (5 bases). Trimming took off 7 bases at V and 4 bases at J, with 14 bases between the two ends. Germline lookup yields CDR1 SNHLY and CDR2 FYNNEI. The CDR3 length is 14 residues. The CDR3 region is CASTIPGLNQPQHF. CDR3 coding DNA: TGTGCCAGCACTATCCCGGGGCTTAATCAGCCCCAGCATTTT.

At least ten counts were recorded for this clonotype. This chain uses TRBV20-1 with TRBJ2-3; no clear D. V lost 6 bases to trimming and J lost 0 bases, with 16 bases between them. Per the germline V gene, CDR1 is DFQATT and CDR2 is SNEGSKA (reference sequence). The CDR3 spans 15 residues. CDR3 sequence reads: CSALQRQTSTDTQYF. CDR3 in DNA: TGCAGTGCCCTCCAGCGACAAACTAGCACAGATACGCAGTATTTT.